This T cell receptor beta chain originates from a study of cytomegalovirus exposure and HLA in healthy donors. Study observations and caveats: As confirmed in vitro, a few CMV-associated chains were specific for CMV antigens. Data from an earlier analysis indicated that most TCR beta V segments were productive either about 90% or about 30% of the time. The majority of TCR sequences were rare, yet some public TCRs appeared in many donors.

A multiplex PCR was run with 60 Vbeta primers and 13 Jbeta primers. Data came from immunoSEQ multiplex PCR; TCRdb stores just in-frame clones and leaves some out. The data contain 160,000 or so clones, around 88% of them seen just once; the ten biggest clones take up around 0.85%. The V gene's germline CDR1 is SGHRS and CDR2 YFSETQ. The CDR3 has 17 amino acids. The junction had 9 bases not matched to a gene; V was cut back by 3 bases and J by 2 bases. A word on this clone: No antigen is known for it.

This chain links TRBV5-1 with TRBJ2-5, with 11 bases lining up with TRBD2. Sample: PBMCs. This receptor was identified in a woman aged 30 to 39 in good health and CMV-seronegative. For the CDR3, the DNA is TGCGCCAGCAGCTCCACCGGACTAGCGGGTGAACAAGAGACCCAGTACTTC. Its protein is CASSSTGLAGEQETQYF.